These T cell receptor beta chains were read from a single sample in a study of blood T cell repertoires in COVID-19. Only in-frame clones appear in the TCRdb table, and some are missing; sequencing was by immunoSEQ multiplex PCR. Here the sample spans roughly 180,000 clones, 80% to 90% being singletons. Sequencing used PBMCs or T cells enriched from blood (not recorded which). These receptors all stem from a woman in her fifties or sixties in a cohort exposed to, infected with or recovered from COVID-19 (not recorded which). Each CDR3 is given with its conserved first and last residue. A D gene is named only where the DNA matches it firmly. Rows give clone size only sometimes, using once, few, many, or a class for an expanded clone.

>TRBV11-2|14|TRBJ2-1|NA|NA
CASSADQGYNEQFF
TGTGCCAGCAGCGCGGATCAGGGGTATAATGAGCAGTTCTTC
>TRBV2|17|TRBJ1-4|NA|TRBD1
CASGGQDKSATNEKLFF
TGTGCCAGCGGGGGACAGGACAAATCTGCAACTAATGAAAAACTGTTTTTT
>TRBV6-5|12|TRBJ2-7|once|NA
CASWDSYGEQYF
TGTGCCAGCTGGGACTCCTATGGTGAGCAGTACTTC
>TRBV28|14|TRBJ2-3|NA|TRBD1
CASSGTGGTDTQYF
TGTGCCAGCAGTGGGACAGGGGGCACAGATACGCAGTATTTT
>TRBV27|13|TRBJ2-5|once|NA
CASSTNPGETQYF
TGTGCCAGCAGTACAAACCCGGGTGAGACCCAGTACTTC
>TRBV3-1/TRBV3-2|18|TRBJ2-2|NA|TRBD1
CASSQVIGGQKNTGELFF
TGTGCCAGCAGCCAAGTCATTGGGGGACAGAAGAACACCGGGGAGCTGTTTTTT
>TRBV18|16|TRBJ1-3|NA|NA
CASSPSTLQGKGTIYF
TGTGCCAGCTCACCATCGACCCTTCAGGGAAAGGGCACCATATATTTT
>TRBV13|14|TRBJ2-1|NA|NA
CASQKGRTYNEQFF
TGTGCCAGCCAAAAAGGGCGGACATACAATGAGCAGTTCTTC
>TRBV7-9|19|TRBJ2-2|NA|TRBD2
CASSLGASGRPSNTGELFF
TGTGCCAGCAGCTTAGGGGCTAGCGGGAGGCCCTCGAACACCGGGGAGCTGTTTTTT
>TRBV7-2|16|TRBJ2-5|NA|NA
CASTPGAGAYQETQYF
TGTGCCAGCACCCCTGGGGCGGGGGCTTATCAAGAGACCCAGTACTTC
>TRBV2|18|TRBJ2-7|once|NA
CASSDGQGGGGRKYEQYF
TGTGCCAGCAGCGACGGACAGGGTGGGGGGGGAAGAAAATACGAGCAGTACTTC
>TRBV19|17|TRBJ2-6|NA|NA
CASSINPGSSGANVLTF
TGTGCCAGTAGTATCAACCCCGGTAGCTCTGGGGCCAACGTCCTGACTTTC
>TRBV4-1|18|TRBJ2-5|NA|TRBD1
CASSQEPTGTGYRETQYF
TGCGCCAGCAGCCAAGAGCCTACCGGGACAGGGTACCGGGAGACCCAGTACTTC
>TRBV5-6|14|TRBJ2-1|NA|TRBD2
CASSEGLAGNEQFF
TGTGCCAGCAGCGAGGGACTAGCGGGGAATGAGCAGTTCTTC
>TRBV5-1|14|TRBJ1-6|NA|TRBD1
CASSSTGDNSPLHF
TGCGCCAGCAGCTCGACAGGGGATAATTCACCCCTCCACTTT
>TRBV28|16|TRBJ1-5|NA|NA
CASSLNPGQGNQPQHF
TGTGCCAGCAGTTTAAATCCTGGGCAGGGCAATCAGCCCCAGCATTTT
>TRBV5-1|15|TRBJ2-7|NA|TRBD1
CASGSRDSSLDEQYF
TGCGCCAGCGGAAGTCGGGACAGCTCTTTAGACGAGCAGTACTTC
>TRBV4-1|14|TRBJ2-1|NA|NA
CASSQDLTFGEQFF
TGCGCCAGCAGCCAAGATCTTACCTTCGGTGAGCAGTTCTTC
>TRBV7-2|15|TRBJ1-1|NA|NA
CASSLVAGGDTEAFF
TGTGCCAGCAGCCTCGTCGCGGGTGGGGACACTGAAGCTTTCTTT
>TRBV7-3|14|TRBJ1-1|few|TRBD1
CASSLGQGATEAFF
TGTGCCAGCAGCCTAGGGCAGGGGGCCACTGAAGCTTTCTTT
>TRBV3-1/TRBV3-2|14|TRBJ2-5|NA|NA
CASSPRGSQETQYF
TGTGCCAGCAGCCCCCGAGGCAGCCAAGAGACCCAGTACTTC
>TRBV4-1|14|TRBJ1-2|NA|NA
CASSQESGDYGYTF
TGCGCCAGCAGCCAAGAGTCGGGAGACTATGGCTACACCTTC
>TRBV25-1|15|TRBJ1-2|NA|TRBD1
CASSENRGRHYGYTF
TGTGCCAGCAGTGAAAACAGGGGGCGGCACTATGGCTACACCTTC
>TRBV28|12|TRBJ1-4|NA|NA
CASGAGNEKLFF
TGTGCCAGCGGGGCGGGAAATGAAAAACTGTTTTTT
>TRBV9|15|TRBJ2-2|NA|TRBD1
CASSQHTGGNGELFF
TGTGCCAGCAGCCAACACACAGGGGGCAACGGGGAGCTGTTTTTT
>TRBV4-1|14|TRBJ1-1|few|NA
CASSHPKGGTEAFF
TGCGCCAGCAGCCACCCCAAAGGAGGCACTGAAGCTTTCTTT
>TRBV5-8|14|TRBJ1-1|NA|NA
CASSSEFLSTEAFF
TGTGCCAGCAGCTCTGAGTTTCTGAGCACTGAAGCTTTCTTT
>TRBV19|15|TRBJ1-1|NA|NA
CASSSGAGMNTEAFF
TGTGCCAGTAGTAGTGGGGCAGGGATGAACACTGAAGCTTTCTTT
>TRBV27|14|TRBJ1-5|NA|NA
CASRRTGNNQPQHF
TGTGCCAGCAGAAGAACAGGGAACAATCAGCCCCAGCATTTT
>TRBV11-2|16|TRBJ2-2|few|TRBD2
CASSLGLAGVGGELFF
TGTGCCAGCAGCTTGGGACTAGCGGGAGTCGGCGGGGAGCTGTTTTTT
>TRBV5-6|13|TRBJ2-7|NA|NA
CASSLTGAYEQYF
TGTGCCAGCAGCTTGACTGGAGCCTACGAGCAGTACTTC
>TRBV7-3|16|TRBJ2-1|NA|TRBD2
CASSSTRTSKIHEQFF
TGTGCCAGCAGCTCCACCCGGACTAGTAAGATCCATGAGCAGTTCTTC
>TRBV7-2|15|TRBJ2-3|NA|NA
CASSQGIVRTDTQYF
TGTGCCAGCAGCCAGGGGATTGTCCGCACAGATACGCAGTATTTT
>TRBV11-2|16|TRBJ1-6|few|TRBD1
CASTKGQALYNSPLHF
TGTGCCAGCACTAAGGGACAGGCCCTCTATAATTCACCCCTCCACTTT
>TRBV5-4|16|TRBJ2-1|NA|NA
CASSLAVEGAYNEQFF
TGTGCCAGCAGCTTGGCCGTAGAGGGAGCCTACAATGAGCAGTTCTTC
>TRBV7-2|16|TRBJ2-5|NA|TRBD2
CASSLTSGGALETQYF
TGTGCCAGCAGCTTAACTAGCGGGGGGGCCCTGGAGACCCAGTACTTC
>TRBV6-2/TRBV6-3|14|TRBJ2-3|NA|TRBD1
CASSRGQGTDTQYF
TGTGCCAGCAGTCGCGGACAGGGCACAGATACGCAGTATTTT
>TRBV7-2|17|TRBJ1-2|NA|TRBD1
CASSLRQGAWSNYGYTF
TGTGCCAGCAGCTTACGGCAGGGGGCATGGTCTAACTATGGCTACACCTTC
>TRBV28|14|TRBJ1-6|NA|NA
CASSLEGTNSPLHF
TGTGCCAGCAGTTTAGAGGGAACCAATTCACCCCTCCACTTT
>TRBV15|13|TRBJ2-7|NA|NA
CATSIAQEYEQYF
TGTGCCACCAGCATTGCACAGGAATACGAGCAGTACTTC
>TRBV18|15|TRBJ2-7|NA|NA
CASSLGRRSSYEQYF
TGTGCCAGCTCACTCGGACGGAGGAGCTCCTACGAGCAGTACTTC
>TRBV5-1|13|TRBJ2-7|NA|NA
CASSLYFTYEQYF
TGCGCCAGCAGCTTGTACTTTACCTACGAGCAGTACTTC
>TRBV18|13|TRBJ2-7|NA|NA
CASSPTEQNEQYF
TGTGCCAGCTCACCAACGGAGCAAAACGAGCAGTACTTC